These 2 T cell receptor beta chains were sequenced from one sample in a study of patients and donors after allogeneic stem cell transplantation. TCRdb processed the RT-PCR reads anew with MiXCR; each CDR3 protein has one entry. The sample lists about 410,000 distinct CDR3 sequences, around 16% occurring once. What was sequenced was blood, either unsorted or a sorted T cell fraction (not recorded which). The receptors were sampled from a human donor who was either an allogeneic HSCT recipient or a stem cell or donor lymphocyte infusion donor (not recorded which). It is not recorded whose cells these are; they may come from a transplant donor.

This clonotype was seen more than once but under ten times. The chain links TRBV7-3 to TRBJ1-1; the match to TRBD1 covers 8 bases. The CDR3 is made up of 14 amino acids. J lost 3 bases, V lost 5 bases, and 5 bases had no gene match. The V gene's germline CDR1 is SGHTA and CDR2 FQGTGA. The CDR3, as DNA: TGTGCCAGCAGCCCACAGGGGGGTCACACTGAAGCTTTCTTT. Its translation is CASSPQGGHTEAFF.

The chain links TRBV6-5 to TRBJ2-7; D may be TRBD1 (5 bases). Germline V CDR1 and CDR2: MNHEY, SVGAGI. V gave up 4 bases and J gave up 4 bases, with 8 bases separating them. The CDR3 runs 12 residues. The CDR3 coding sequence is TGTGCCAGCAGTTCAGGGTGGTACGAGCAGTACTTC. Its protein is CASSSGWYEQYF.